The 30 T cell receptor beta chains presented below share a single source sample, sequenced in a study of shared clonotypes between healthy human individuals. Naive CD8 populations comprised CD45RO-negative cells positively selected for CCR7, excluding terminally differentiated effector memory CD45RA+ cells. This table comes from immunoSEQ multiplex PCR, and its TCRdb copy is limited to in-frame clones, with some not included. Of around 2.1 million clones in the sample, about 92% were seen once. The sample comprised naive CD8+ T cells from PBMCs. The receptor source for this set is a young man in good health. Some clones in this sample may be carry-over from other donors' samples.

The genes are TRBV11-2 and TRBJ2-1; D perhaps matches TRBD2 (6 bases). Germline CDR1 and CDR2: SGHAT and FQNNGV. V shed 5 bases and J shed 6 bases, with 11 bases lying between them. The CDR3 runs to 13 residues. Here the CDR3 reads CASSPPGGNEQFF. CDR3 coding DNA: TGTGCCAGCAGCCCTCCCGGGGGCAATGAGCAGTTCTTC.

This sequence joins TRBV5-1 and TRBJ1-1; TRBD1 agrees at 9 bases. The germline CDR1 and CDR2 sequences are SGHRS and YFSETQ. The CDR3 is made up of 16 amino acids. V lost 5 bases, J lost 2 bases, and 10 bases stayed unmatched. The CDR3 sequence is CASRRDRGYHNTEAFF. CDR3 coding DNA: TGCGCCAGCAGACGTGACAGGGGGTACCACAACACTGAAGCTTTCTTT.

The chain is built from TRBV19 and TRBJ2-3, with 9 positions matching TRBD2. CDR3 size: 19 residues. With 7 bases clipped from V and 4 bases from J, the junction kept 21 bases outside the gene matches. The germline V gene encodes CDR1 LNHDA and CDR2 SQIVND (reference sequence). CDR3: CASTPLGDRAGGWADTQYF. CDR3 nucleotide sequence: TGTGCCAGTACCCCCCTCGGGGATAGAGCGGGAGGATGGGCAGATACGCAGTATTTT.

The CDR3 reads CASRLGHYGYTF. The CDR3 DNA is TGTGCCAGCAGGTTAGGGCACTATGGCTACACCTTC. The chain combines TRBV27 with TRBJ1-2; D remains unclear. Trimming stripped 6 bases from V and 3 bases from J, with 8 bases between. The CDR3 is made up of 12 amino acids. Germline V gives CDR1 MNHEY, CDR2 SMNVEV (reference sequence).

The gene calls are TRBV4-1 and TRBJ2-5; 7 positions match TRBD2. V shed 2 bases, J shed 5 bases, and the junction held 11 bases outside the gene matches. The CDR3 runs 16 residues. CDR1 MGHRA and CDR2 YSYEKL come from the germline V gene. This chain's CDR3 is CASSQFVAGHLETQYF. The CDR3 region has the DNA TGCGCCAGCAGCCAATTTGTAGCGGGCCATCTGGAGACCCAGTACTTC.

This chain connects TRBV5-1 to TRBJ2-1; D gene ambiguous. CDR3 size: 15 residues. CDR1 and CDR2 (germline): SGHRS, YFSETQ. V was trimmed by 0 bases and J by 6 bases, leaving 13 bases between them. CDR3 nucleotide sequence: TGCGCCAGCAGCTTGGATCCCTGGGCCGGCAATGAGCAGTTCTTC. Protein product: CASSLDPWAGNEQFF.

The chain recombines TRBV28 with TRBJ1-5; TRBD1 aligns across 9 bases. The CDR3 runs to 15 residues. Germline V gene lookup returns CDR1 MDHEN and CDR2 SYDVKM. After removal of 10 bases from V and 0 bases from J, the junction contained 7 bases not matched to a gene. CDR3: CATRTGDLSNQPQHF. The CDR3 DNA follows: TGTGCCACAAGGACAGGGGACCTTAGCAATCAGCCCCAGCATTTT.

The chain recombines TRBV11-2 with TRBJ2-3, with D perhaps TRBD1 (6 bases). The CDR3 extends over 18 amino acids. Germline CDR1 SGHAT, CDR2 FQNNGV. V was cut by 5 bases and J by 3 bases, with 24 bases left in between. This CDR3 is CASSLWPSTGLRTDTQYF. The CDR3, as DNA: TGTGCCAGCAGCCTCTGGCCCTCCACAGGGTTACGTACAGATACGCAGTATTTT.

In regard to this clone: Distinct nucleotide sequences in the sample also encode this CDR3. This rearrangement joins TRBV9 to TRBJ2-1; 9 bases match TRBD2. J lost 4 bases, V lost 1 base, and 3 bases had no gene match. The CDR3 runs 15 residues. CDR1 SGDLS and CDR2 YYNGEE come from the germline V gene. CDR3 nucleotides: TGTGCCAGCAGCGTATTCGCGGGAGGGTACAATGAGCAGTTCTTC. Protein: CASSVFAGGYNEQFF.

The chain carries TRBV28 and TRBJ2-5, with TRBD2 identical over 8 bases. CDR3 size: 15 residues. The germline V gene encodes CDR1 MDHEN and CDR2 SYDVKM. V shed 5 bases and J 0 bases; nucleotides not matched to a gene: 5. CDR3 protein: CASSRIAGYQETQYF. The CDR3 bases are TGTGCCAGCAGTCGGATAGCGGGGTACCAAGAGACCCAGTACTTC. Variable domain in full (rest from reference TRBV28 and TRBJ2-5): DVKVTQSSRYLVKRTGEKVFLECVQDMDHENMFWYRQDPGLGLRLIYFSYDVKMKEKGDIPEGYSVSREKKERFSLILESASTNQTSMYLCASSRIAGYQETQYFGPGTRLLVL.

The CDR3 nucleotides read TGTGCCAGCAGCGGGTGGGGTGGTCAGCCCCAGCATTTT. Its protein product is CASSGWGGQPQHF. The gene calls are TRBV9 and TRBJ1-5; D unclear. V was cut by 3 bases and J by 6 bases, with 10 bases left in between. Germline loops: CDR1 SGDLS, CDR2 YYNGEE. This CDR3 is 13 amino acids long.

The chain combines TRBV19 with TRBJ2-1, with 10 bases aligning to TRBD1. Germline V gene lookup returns CDR1 LNHDA and CDR2 SQIVND (reference sequence). The CDR3 has 16 amino acids. The trim removed 4 bases at V and 6 bases at J, leaving 9 bases unmatched. The CDR3 bases are TGTGCCAGTAGTAAGGCCTTTGGGACAGGGGCCAATGAGCAGTTCTTC. Translated, it gives CASSKAFGTGANEQFF.

The chain is built from TRBV27 and TRBJ2-7; D is possibly TRBD1 or TRBD2 (6 bases each). The germline CDR1 and CDR2 sequences are MNHEY and SMNVEV (reference sequence). The CDR3 loop spans 17 amino acids. The V gene lost 6 bases and the J gene lost 7 bases, with 28 bases spanning the gap. CDR3 loop: CASSPTMTGRGVGEQYF. CDR3 sequence (DNA): TGTGCCAGCAGCCCCACCATGACAGGAAGGGGGGTGGGAGAGCAGTACTTC.

The chain links TRBV7-8 to TRBJ2-7; 7 bases line up with TRBD1. Per germline, CDR1 SGHVS and CDR2 FQNEAQ. Trimming at V came to 2 bases and at J to 6 bases, leaving 10 bases not matched to a gene. This CDR3 is built from 15 residues. CDR3 sequence: CASSLTYSTGVEQYF. The CDR3 DNA is TGTGCCAGCAGCTTAACCTATAGTACAGGGGTCGAGCAGTACTTC.

The gene calls are TRBV29-1 and TRBJ2-1, with D perhaps assigned TRBD1 or TRBD2 (5 bases each). Trimming took 6 bases from V and 4 from J, leaving 13 bases between them. The CDR3 runs to 13 residues. CDR1 SQVTM and CDR2 ANQGSEA come from the germline V gene. The CDR3 DNA reads TGCAGCGTAGACTCGGGGCTGTACAATGAGCAGTTCTTC. Translation gives CSVDSGLYNEQFF.

This sequence joins TRBV27 and TRBJ2-1; D is undetermined. Germline values: CDR1 MNHEY, CDR2 SMNVEV (reference sequence). The CDR3 is made up of 13 amino acids. Trimming cost V 0 bases and J 6 bases, with 6 bases left between them. For the CDR3, the DNA is TGTGCCAGCAGTTTATCGACCGGCAATGAGCAGTTCTTC. The encoded protein is CASSLSTGNEQFF.

V is TRBV7-7 and J is TRBJ2-5, with D perhaps TRBD1 or TRBD2 (5 bases each). Germline values: CDR1 SSHAT, CDR2 FNYEAQ (reference sequence). The V gene lost 5 bases and the J gene lost 3 bases, with 13 bases spanning the gap. The CDR3 runs to 14 residues. The CDR3 coding sequence is TGTGCCAGCAGCCAGAGAGGGGAGAAAGAGACCCAGTACTTC. This codes for CASSQRGEKETQYF.

This chain links TRBV19 with TRBJ2-5, with a tentative D call TRBD2 (6 bases). V lost 6 bases to trimming and J lost 0 bases, with 20 bases between them. CDR1 LNHDA and CDR2 SQIVND come from the germline V gene (reference sequence). This CDR3 has 17 residues. The CDR3 nucleotides are TGTGCCAGTAGCCCCCCGGGACTCCTCCCGTACCAAGAGACCCAGTACTTC. Translated, it gives CASSPPGLLPYQETQYF.

The rearrangement uses TRBV6-1 and TRBJ2-7, with TRBD1 identical over 7 bases. After removal of 6 bases from V and 6 bases from J, the junction contained 14 bases not matched to a gene. The germline V gene encodes CDR1 MNHNS and CDR2 SASEGT. The CDR3 is made up of 15 amino acids. CDR3 protein: CASRHPGTARGEQYF. DNA for the CDR3: TGTGCCAGCAGGCACCCTGGGACAGCTCGCGGCGAGCAGTACTTC.

The V call is TRBV19, the J call TRBJ2-5; maybe TRBD2 (5 bases). V lost 5 bases and J 4 bases, leaving 14 bases between the germline ends. The CDR3 length is 14 residues. Looked up from germline, CDR1 is LNHDA and CDR2 is SQIVND (reference sequence). DNA for the CDR3: TGTGCCAGTAGTGATCTAGCCGAGGGAGAGACCCAGTACTTC. This gives the protein CASSDLAEGETQYF.

This rearrangement joins TRBV9 to TRBJ1-2; D possibly corresponds to TRBD1 (5 bases). Trimming stripped 4 bases from V and 4 bases from J, with 20 bases between. This CDR3 region has 16 residues. Germline CDR1 is SGDLS and CDR2 is YYNGEE. CDR3 sequence reads: CASSTRTAGDFYGYTF. The CDR3 DNA sequence: TGTGCCAGCAGCACCCGTACAGCGGGGGACTTCTATGGCTACACCTTC. Full variable domain (outside the CDR3, taken from reference TRBV9 and TRBJ1-2): DSGVTQTPKHLITATGQRVTLRCSPRSGDLSVYWYQQSLDQGLQFLIQYYNGEERAKGNILERFSAQQFPDLHSELNLSSLELGDSALYFCASSTRTAGDFYGYTFGSGTRLTVV.

The V and J genes are TRBV27 and TRBJ2-1, with no clear D. The V gene lost 8 bases and the J gene lost 10 bases, with 12 bases spanning the gap. The length of the CDR3 is 11 residues. The germline V gene encodes CDR1 MNHEY and CDR2 SMNVEV (reference sequence). CDR3 DNA sequence: TGTGCCAGCCAATCCCTATCCGAGCAGTTCTTC. It specifies CASQSLSEQFF.

CDR3 in DNA: TGTGCCAGCGGCTGGACAGGGGCTAACTATGGCTACACCTTC. Protein product: CASGWTGANYGYTF. The V gene is TRBV27, the J gene TRBJ1-2; TRBD1 aligns across 9 bases. Looked up from germline, CDR1 is MNHEY and CDR2 is SMNVEV (reference sequence). Germline trimming cut 8 bases from V and 0 bases from J; bases unmatched to any gene: 4. The CDR3 is 14 amino acids.

The chain combines TRBV28 with TRBJ1-1, with D possibly being TRBD1 (5 bases). Germline V lookup: CDR1 MDHEN, CDR2 SYDVKM. Trimming shortened V by 5 bases and J by 5 bases, and 18 bases separated the two germline ends. The CDR3 is 15 residues long. The CDR3 is CASSGANTVMTEAFF. Written as DNA, the CDR3 is TGTGCCAGCAGTGGGGCGAACACCGTGATGACTGAAGCTTTCTTT.

The chain is built from TRBV25-1 and TRBJ1-4, with unresolved D. Germline assignment: CDR1 MGHDK and CDR2 SYGVNS. CDR3 length: 15 residues. Trimming removed 4 bases from V and 8 bases from J, with 17 bases in between. As DNA, the CDR3 is TGTGCCAGCAGTGGGTCGACGGAGGTACGAGAAAAACTGTTTTTT. Amino acid sequence: CASSGSTEVREKLFF. Based on the CDR3 plus reference TRBV25-1 and TRBJ1-4, the full variable domain is EADIYQTPRYLVIGTGKKITLECSQTMGHDKMYWYQQDPGMELHLIHYSYGVNSTEKGDLSSESTVSRIRTEHFPLTLESARPSHTSQYLCASSGSTEVREKLFFGSGTQLSVL.

The chain joins TRBV7-9 to TRBJ2-1; TRBD1 aligns across 7 bases. The V and J ends lost 5 bases and 0 bases, in that order; junction bases with no gene match: 7. This CDR3 contains 16 residues. The germline gives CDR1 SEHNR, CDR2 FQNEAQ (reference sequence). CDR3 loop: CASSPRTGFSYNEQFF. The CDR3 DNA reads TGTGCCAGCAGCCCCAGGACAGGCTTCTCCTACAATGAGCAGTTCTTC.

This chain uses TRBV28 with TRBJ2-7, with 8 positions matching TRBD1. This CDR3 spans 14 amino acids. Germline V gene data show CDR1 as MDHEN and CDR2 as SYDVKM. J gave up 3 bases and V 5 bases, and 6 bases lay outside the gene matches. CDR3 in amino acids: CASSPRDRYYEQYF. The CDR3, as DNA: TGTGCCAGCAGTCCCCGGGACAGGTACTACGAGCAGTACTTC.

The V call is TRBV27, the J call TRBJ2-1; tentatively, D is TRBD2 (7 bases). V was clipped by 0 bases and J by 8 bases, with 20 bases between them. The CDR3 contains 17 residues. The germline V gene has CDR1 MNHEY and CDR2 SMNVEV (reference sequence). The CDR3 nucleotides read TGTGCCAGCAGTTTATCGGGGGGCGGGGGAGGTTCGCATGAGCAGTTCTTC. Protein sequence: CASSLSGGGGGSHEQFF.

The gene calls are TRBV7-6 and TRBJ1-2, with D possibly being TRBD1 (5 bases). Trimming removed 4 bases at V and 6 bases at J, with 15 bases between. This CDR3 contains 14 residues. Looked up from germline, CDR1 is SGHVS and CDR2 is FNYEAQ. CDR3 in amino acids: CASSSGQTIDGYTF. In DNA, the CDR3 is TGTGCCAGCAGCTCAGGACAAACTATAGATGGCTACACCTTC. Full variable domain (rest looked up from reference TRBV7-6 and TRBJ1-2): GAGVSQSPRYKVTKRGQDVALRCDPISGHVSLYWYRQALGQGPEFLTYFNYEAQQDKSGLPNDRFSAERPEGSISTLTIQRTEQRDSAMYRCASSSGQTIDGYTFGSGTRLTVV.

The chain combines TRBV28 with TRBJ1-3; D is unresolved. The germline V gene has CDR1 MDHEN and CDR2 SYDVKM. V lost 6 bases and J 1 base, leaving 7 bases between the germline ends. The CDR3 spans 13 residues. The CDR3 DNA reads as TGTGCCAGCAGATACTCGTCTGGAAACACCATATATTTT. This translates into CASRYSSGNTIYF.